Shown below are 26 T cell receptor beta chains from a single sample sequenced in a study of T-cell memory formation after mild COVID-19. TCRdb itself ran the 5' RACE reads through MiXCR, one entry per CDR3 protein. The repertoire holds around 370,000 distinct CDR3 sequences, with 21% as singletons. The sequencing sample was made of PBMCs or a T cell subset sorted from them (not recorded which). The receptor set was obtained from an adult woman who had mild COVID-19 (a few samples of this study predate the infection). Cell type and time point are not known.

This clonotype has ten or more counts. The rearrangement joins TRBV12-3 or TRBV12-4 to TRBJ2-4, with 7 bases aligning to TRBD1. The CDR3 sequence is 14 residues long. J lost 1 base, V lost 5 bases, and 2 bases had no gene match. This chain's CDR3 is CASSPRGAKNIQYF. The CDR3 bases are TGTGCCAGCAGTCCCAGGGGGGCCAAAAACATTCAGTACTTC.

In its sample, this clonotype was seen a few times. The DNA for the CDR3 is TGTGCCAGCACCAACATGGGACAGGGAGGGCCTGAAGCTTTCTTT. Amino acids: CASTNMGQGGPEAFF. The chain has TRBV12-3 or TRBV12-4 and TRBJ1-1; 9 positions match TRBD1. The CDR3 sequence is 15 residues long. Trimming cost V 7 bases and J 6 bases; bases outside gene matches: 12.

The sample holds a few counts of this clonotype. The rearrangement uses TRBV7-6 and TRBJ2-3; 9 nucleotides align to TRBD1. Germline assignment: CDR1 SGHVS and CDR2 FNYEAQ. The CDR3 extends over 15 amino acids. V dropped 2 bases and J dropped 4; count of bases not matched to a gene: 4. The CDR3: CASSLRGTGPDTQYF. CDR3 DNA sequence: TGTGCCAGCAGCTTACGAGGGACAGGGCCAGATACGCAGTATTTT.

This clonotype came up once. V usage is TRBV20-1 and J usage is TRBJ2-2, with 8 bases identical to TRBD2. The CDR3 extends over 15 amino acids. CDR1 and CDR2 (germline): DFQATT, SNEGSKA (reference sequence). Trimming cost V 2 bases and J 6 bases; bases outside gene matches: 8. The DNA of the CDR3 is TGCAGTGCTAGAACCAGCGGGAGAGCCCCCGGGGAGCTGTTTTTT. Translating it yields CSARTSGRAPGELFF.

The V and J genes are TRBV20-1 and TRBJ1-4; the match to TRBD1 covers 9 bases. The germline V gene has CDR1 DFQATT and CDR2 SNEGSKA (reference sequence). V dropped 4 bases and J dropped 8; count of bases not matched to a gene: 5. The CDR3 runs 13 residues. The CDR3 nucleotides read TGCAGTGCTAAGGACAGGGGAGGAGAAAAACTGTTTTTT. This gives the protein CSAKDRGGEKLFF.

This clonotype has only a few counts. This sequence joins TRBV7-8 and TRBJ2-1; D possibly corresponds to TRBD2 (6 bases). Deletions cut 2 bases from V and 9 bases from J, with 17 bases between. Germline-derived CDR1 and CDR2 are SGHVS and FQNEAQ. The CDR3 has 15 residues. Here the CDR3 reads CASSLISGRLSEQFF. CDR3 DNA sequence: TGTGCCAGCAGCTTAATTAGCGGACGCCTCAGTGAGCAGTTCTTC.

There are many counts of this clonotype. The chain couples TRBV18 to TRBJ1-1, with TRBD1 matching 8 bases. Germline lookup yields CDR1 KGHSH and CDR2 LQKENI. The CDR3 contains 14 residues. With V trimmed by 4 bases and J by 1 base, 2 bases remained unmatched. The CDR3 here is CASSLQGANTEAFF. The CDR3 nucleotides are TGTGCCAGCTCACTTCAGGGGGCGAACACTGAAGCTTTCTTT.

The V call is TRBV5-1, the J call TRBJ2-3; TRBD1 aligns across 8 bases. This CDR3 contains 14 residues. The germline gives CDR1 SGHRS, CDR2 YFSETQ. V shed 0 bases and J 4 bases; nucleotides not matched to a gene: 1. CDR3 in amino acids: CASSLGTGPDTQYF. CDR3 coding DNA: TGCGCCAGCAGCTTGGGGACAGGGCCAGATACGCAGTATTTT.

The rearrangement links TRBV5-1 to TRBJ1-6; 7 nucleotides line up with TRBD1. The germline CDR1 and CDR2 sequences are SGHRS and YFSETQ. The CDR3 spans 13 residues. J was trimmed by 6 bases and V by 5 bases; bases with no gene match: 2. The CDR3 DNA sequence: TGCGCCAGCAGGGGACAGATTAATTCACCCCTCCACTTT. Protein sequence: CASRGQINSPLHF.

The chain combines TRBV30 with TRBJ2-7, with D hard to call. CDR3 size: 11 residues. The germline V and J ends were trimmed by 7 bases and 4 bases, with 11 bases remaining between them. In germline, CDR1 is GTSNPN, CDR2 SVGIG (reference sequence). CDR3 in amino acids: CASFGRYEQYF. The CDR3 bases are TGTGCCTCTTTCGGCCGTTACGAGCAGTACTTC.

This clonotype was counted a few times. This sequence joins TRBV4-3 and TRBJ2-1; D is unresolved. There are 16 residues in the CDR3. Trimming shortened V by 0 bases and J by 1 base, and 10 bases separated the two germline ends. CDR1 and CDR2 (germline): LGHNA, YSLEER. The CDR3 region has the DNA TGCGCCAGCAGCCAAGATCTACTAAGGTCCTACAATGAGCAGTTCTTC. It yields the protein CASSQDLLRSYNEQFF.

The chain links TRBV6-5 to TRBJ2-1, with 14 nucleotides matching TRBD2. The germline gives CDR1 MNHEY, CDR2 SVGAGI. The trim removed 6 bases at V and 8 bases at J, leaving 6 bases unmatched. The CDR3 spans 15 residues. The CDR3 DNA reads TGTGCCAGCAGCCAGGGACTAGCGGGGGACTATGAGCAGTTCTTC. It codes for CASSQGLAGDYEQFF.

This clonotype was seen only a few times. The chain combines TRBV5-5 with TRBJ2-7; the D gene is possibly TRBD2 (6 bases). This CDR3 region has 14 residues. V was clipped by 4 bases and J by 2 bases, with 13 bases between them. Germline V lookup: CDR1 SGHKS, CDR2 YYEKEE (reference sequence). CDR3 protein: CASSPRDLAYEQYF. As DNA, the CDR3 is TGTGCCAGCAGCCCCCGGGACTTAGCCTACGAGCAGTACTTC.

This clonotype was found many times. The chain links TRBV4-1 to TRBJ2-3; the D is unclear. This CDR3 contains 16 residues. CDR1 MGHRA and CDR2 YSYEKL come from the germline V gene. V lost 2 bases to trimming and J lost 1 base, with 13 bases between them. CDR3 sequence reads: CASSQPSNAGTDTQYF. The CDR3 DNA reads TGCGCCAGCAGCCAACCGAGTAACGCCGGCACAGATACGCAGTATTTT.

This clonotype turned up a few times. This rearrangement joins TRBV7-9 to TRBJ2-1; 8 bases map to TRBD2. The CDR3 spans 16 residues. Germline CDR1 is SEHNR and CDR2 is FQNEAQ (reference sequence). The V and J ends lost 2 bases and 6 bases, in that order; junction bases with no gene match: 9. CDR3 residues: CASSLFVAGGRNEQFF. CDR3 bases: TGTGCCAGCAGCTTATTTGTCGCGGGAGGCCGCAATGAGCAGTTCTTC.

V usage is TRBV12-3 or TRBV12-4 and J usage is TRBJ2-5; a weak D match, TRBD2 (5 bases). V was trimmed by 5 bases and J by 3 bases, leaving 19 bases between them. The CDR3 consists of 16 residues. CDR3 amino acids: CASSLGVWVRKETQYF. For the CDR3, the DNA is TGTGCCAGCAGTCTGGGAGTTTGGGTCCGGAAAGAGACCCAGTACTTC.

This chain uses TRBV6-6 with TRBJ2-3; TRBD2 agrees at 8 bases. CDR3 size: 15 residues. The V and J ends lost 5 bases and 5 bases, in that order; junction bases with no gene match: 9. Germline V lookup: CDR1 MNHNY, CDR2 SVGAGI (reference sequence). CDR3 in amino acids: CASSAPGRGVDTQYF. The CDR3 bases are TGTGCCAGCAGTGCCCCCGGGAGGGGGGTAGATACGCAGTATTTT.

The chain links TRBV20-1 to TRBJ2-7; TRBD1 aligns across 9 bases. CDR1 DFQATT and CDR2 SNEGSKA come from the germline V gene (reference sequence). The CDR3 runs 14 residues. The V segment lost 0 bases and the J segment 4 bases; nucleotides outside the gene matches: 4. The CDR3 DNA sequence: TGCAGTGCTAGAGAGACAGGGGGGAGGTACGAGCAGTACTTC. This encodes CSARETGGRYEQYF.

The V gene is TRBV5-1, the J gene TRBJ1-4; no firm D call. Between the trimmed V and J ends, which lost 4 bases and 8 bases, there was a span of 12 bases. CDR3 length: 13 amino acids. CDR1 and CDR2 from the germline V gene are SGHRS and YFSETQ. CDR3 protein: CASSLGPLEKLFF. As DNA, the CDR3 is TGCGCCAGCAGCCTCGGTCCCTTGGAAAAACTGTTTTTT. The whole variable domain, remainder taken from reference TRBV5-1 and TRBJ1-4, is KAGVTQTPRYLIKTRGQQVTLSCSPISGHRSVSWYQQTPGQGLQFLFEYFSETQRNKGNFPGRFSGRQFSNSRSEMNVSTLELGDSALYLCASSLGPLEKLFFGSGTQLSVL.

The chain employs TRBV5-1 and TRBJ2-7, with D possibly matching TRBD2 (5 bases). The CDR3 length is 15 residues. Trimming shortened V by 3 bases and J by 2 bases, and 15 bases separated the two germline ends. Germline V gene lookup returns CDR1 SGHRS and CDR2 YFSETQ. Here the CDR3 DNA reads TGCGCCAGCAGCTACGGTGGAGGCTTCACCTACGAGCAGTACTTC. Amino acid sequence: CASSYGGGFTYEQYF.

The rearrangement links TRBV6-2 or TRBV6-3 to TRBJ1-5; perhaps TRBD1 as D (6 bases). Germline values: CDR1 MNHEY, CDR2 SVGEGT. Trimming stripped 6 bases from V and 1 base from J, with 10 bases between. CDR3 length equals 14 residues. The CDR3 DNA reads TGTGCCAGCAGCACAGACAGGAGCAATCAGCCCCAGCATTTT. It encodes CASSTDRSNQPQHF.

J is TRBJ2-7 and V is TRBV19; 9 positions agree with TRBD1. J lost 2 bases, V lost 6 bases, and 11 bases had no gene match. CDR3 length: 16 residues. Germline CDR1 is LNHDA and CDR2 is SQIVND (reference sequence). The CDR3 DNA reads as TGTGCCAGTAGCCCCGCGTCAGGGACAGGGACCTACGAGCAGTACTTC. As protein: CASSPASGTGTYEQYF.

This clonotype was recorded a few times. The chain is built from TRBV4-1 and TRBJ2-1; TRBD2 might be the D (6 bases). V lost 3 bases, J lost 0 bases, and 18 bases lay in between. The CDR3 length is 18 residues. Germline assignment: CDR1 MGHRA and CDR2 YSYEKL. Written as DNA, the CDR3 is TGCGCCAGCAGCCAGACGAAGGGGACTTCAAGCTCCTACAATGAGCAGTTCTTC. It translates to CASSQTKGTSSSYNEQFF.

The J gene is TRBJ1-2, the V gene TRBV5-1; unclear D gene. V was clipped by 0 bases and J by 4 bases, with 7 bases between them. The CDR3 consists of 13 residues. Germline CDR1 SGHRS, CDR2 YFSETQ. CDR3 protein: CASSLASTYGYTF. The CDR3, as DNA: TGCGCCAGCAGCTTGGCCAGTACCTATGGCTACACCTTC.

This clonotype was detected a few times. The rearrangement uses TRBV19 and TRBJ1-1; D is uncertain. CDR3 length equals 13 residues. Germline-derived CDR1 and CDR2 are LNHDA and SQIVND (reference sequence). V was trimmed by 9 bases and J by 1 base, leaving 12 bases between them. The CDR3 spells CASQTLANTEAFF. In DNA form, the CDR3 reads TGTGCCAGCCAAACTCTCGCGAACACTGAAGCTTTCTTT. Filled out from reference TRBV19 and TRBJ1-1, the complete variable domain reads DGGITQSPKYLFRKEGQNVTLSCEQNLNHDAMYWYRQDPGQGLRLIYYSQIVNDFQKGDIAEGYSVSREKKESFPLTVTSAQKNPTAFYLCASQTLANTEAFFGQGTRLTVV.

This sequence joins TRBV20-1 and TRBJ2-3; 9 nucleotides agree with TRBD2. The ends lost 3 bases at V and 6 bases at J; junction bases unmatched: 13. CDR1 is DFQATT and CDR2 is SNEGSKA in the germline V gene (reference sequence). CDR3 length: 16 amino acids. The CDR3 is CSASRTGAGGSDTQYF. The DNA for the CDR3 is TGCAGTGCTAGCCGTACAGGAGCGGGGGGTTCGGATACGCAGTATTTT.